Listed here are 20 T cell receptor beta chains from one sample, sequenced in a study of OX40 agonist ivuxolimab in advanced cancers. The data were produced by immunoSEQ multiplex PCR, yet TCRdb's version contains in-frame clones alone and is incomplete. The data contain 120,000 or so clones, approximately 90% of them seen just once; the ten biggest clones take up less than 0.3%. The sequencing here drew on CD4+ or CD8+ T cells sorted from blood, taken in a trial of the OX40 agonist ivuxolimab. These receptors all come from an adult with an advanced solid tumor such as melanoma, head and neck, liver or kidney cancer.

The CDR3 bases are TGTGCCAGTAGTTTAAGACGCAGCTCCTATAATTCACCCCTCCACTTT. It codes for CASSLRRSSYNSPLHF. The chain is built from TRBV19 and TRBJ1-6; D is unresolved. CDR1 is LNHDA, CDR2 SQIVND, per germline (reference sequence). CDR3 length: 16 residues. V dropped 5 bases and J dropped 0 bases, with 11 bases sitting between them.

The chain employs TRBV15 and TRBJ1-5; 7 bases map to TRBD1. The V and J ends lost 3 bases and 4 bases, in that order; junction bases with no gene match: 6. The germline CDR1 and CDR2 sequences are LNHNV and YYDKDF (reference sequence). The CDR3 loop spans 15 amino acids. This chain's CDR3 is CATSRIDRDNQPQHF. The CDR3 DNA reads as TGTGCCACCAGCAGGATCGACAGGGATAATCAGCCCCAGCATTTT. Drawing the rest from reference TRBV15 and TRBJ1-5, the complete variable domain is DAMVIQNPRYQVTQFGKPVTLSCSQTLNHNVMYWYQQKSSQAPKLLFHYYDKDFNNEADTPDNFQSRRPNTSFCFLDIRSPGLGDTAMYLCATSRIDRDNQPQHFGDGTRLSIL.

As to this clone: The junction departs from the called germline gene at one end, perhaps through a read error. The chain carries TRBV6-5 and TRBJ1-4; no firm D call. The germline CDR1 and CDR2 sequences are MNHEY and SVGAGI. The CDR3 is 15 amino acids. The CDR3 region has the DNA TGTGTCAGCAGCGCCTCGGGAGGTGAGGGTGAAAAACTGTTTTTT. It specifies CVSSASGGEGEKLFF.

The rearrangement joins TRBV7-9 to TRBJ1-2, with 8 bases that match TRBD1. Germline CDR1 and CDR2: SEHNR and FQNEAQ (reference sequence). The V and J ends lost 5 bases and 4 bases, in that order; junction bases with no gene match: 9. The CDR3 sequence is 15 residues long. This CDR3 is CASSPGQGEGYGYTF. CDR3 nucleotide sequence: TGTGCCAGCAGCCCCGGACAGGGAGAGGGCTATGGCTACACCTTC.

V gene TRBV5-6 combines with J gene TRBJ2-5; possibly TRBD1 for D (6 bases). Trimming took 4 bases from V and 1 from J, leaving 11 bases between them. The CDR3 has 14 amino acids. Looked up from germline, CDR1 is SGHDT and CDR2 is YYEEEE. The CDR3 nucleotides are TGTGCCAGCAGCGAGGACAGTCTCCAAGAGACCCAGTACTTC. Its translation is CASSEDSLQETQYF.

This clone occurred once. This chain joins TRBV7-2 and TRBJ1-1, with TRBD1 matching 8 bases. This CDR3 is 16 amino acids long. Losses at the gene ends were 3 bases for V and 3 bases for J; bases not matched to a gene: 9. Germline V gene lookup returns CDR1 SGHTA and CDR2 FQGNSA. CDR3 bases: TGTGCCAGCAGCTTTGCAGGGGGCGCATTAGACACTGAAGCTTTCTTT. Protein sequence: CASSFAGGALDTEAFF. Full variable domain (rest looked up from reference TRBV7-2 and TRBJ1-1): GAGVSQSPSNKVTEKGKDVELRCDPISGHTALYWYRQSLGQGLEFLIYFQGNSAPDKSGLPSDRFSAERTGGSVSTLTIQRTQQEDSAVYLCASSFAGGALDTEAFFGQGTRLTVV.

V is TRBV14 and J is TRBJ2-3; 8 nucleotides line up with TRBD1. J gave up 4 bases and V 4 bases, and 7 bases lay outside the gene matches. The CDR3 consists of 15 residues. Per the germline V gene, CDR1 is SGHDN and CDR2 is FVKESK. The CDR3 is CASSPGQGLSDTQYF. As DNA, the CDR3 is TGTGCCAGCAGCCCCGGACAGGGCCTTTCAGATACGCAGTATTTT. The complete variable domain, with remaining parts taken from reference TRBV14 and TRBJ2-3, reads EAGVTQFPSHSVIEKGQTVTLRCDPISGHDNLYWYRRVMGKEIKFLLHFVKESKQDESGMPNNRFLAERTGGTYSTLKVQPAELEDSGVYFCASSPGQGLSDTQYFGPGTRLTVL.

As for this clone: One end of the junction varies from germline; a read error may be responsible. The chain recombines TRBV7-2 with TRBJ2-1, with 9 bases aligning to TRBD2. The CDR3 is 14 residues long. Germline V lookup: CDR1 SGHTA, CDR2 FQGNSA. The CDR3: CASSFGGTSTSLIF. The DNA for the CDR3 is TGTGCCAGCAGCTTTGGGGGGACTAGCACCTCCCTGATCTTC.

This chain uses TRBV5-4 with TRBJ1-4; D not certain. CDR3 length: 15 amino acids. Germline V lookup: CDR1 SGHNT, CDR2 YYREEE (reference sequence). V was shortened by 3 bases and J by 6 bases, with 15 bases between the two germline ends. CDR3 sequence reads: CASSSRTQRDEKLFF. The DNA for the CDR3 is TGTGCCAGCAGCTCGCGGACTCAACGGGATGAAAAACTGTTTTTT. Drawing the rest from reference TRBV5-4 and TRBJ1-4, the complete variable domain is ETGVTQSPTHLIKTRGQQVTLRCSSQSGHNTVSWYQQALGQGPQFIFQYYREEENGRGNFPPRFSGLQFPNYSSELNVNALELDDSALYLCASSSRTQRDEKLFFGSGTQLSVL.

This clone was seen just once. V usage is TRBV9 and J usage is TRBJ1-3; maybe TRBD1 (6 bases). The V gene lost 3 bases and the J gene lost 3 bases, with 16 bases spanning the gap. From germline, CDR1 is SGDLS and CDR2 YYNGEE. The CDR3 has 16 amino acids. The CDR3 DNA reads TGTGCCAGCAGCGCCCCAGGGGTTACTAGTGGAAACACCATATATTTT. Translating gives CASSAPGVTSGNTIYF.

V is TRBV10-3 and J is TRBJ2-1; maybe TRBD2 (5 bases). This CDR3 spans 16 amino acids. Germline CDR1 and CDR2: ENHRY and SYGVKD. The germline V and J ends were trimmed by 3 bases and 8 bases, with 20 bases remaining between them. The CDR3 loop reads CAISESLVSEGYEQFF. The CDR3 DNA follows: TGTGCCATCAGTGAATCCCTCGTATCCGAGGGCTATGAGCAGTTCTTC.

The CDR3, as DNA: TGTGCCAGCAGTCGTTTTCTGGACAGGGGGCTTTCAGGGGCCAACGTCCTGACTTTC. Amino acids: CASSRFLDRGLSGANVLTF. The V gene is TRBV7-2, the J gene TRBJ2-6, with TRBD1 matching 11 bases. Germline CDR1 SGHTA, CDR2 FQGNSA. The CDR3 is 19 residues long. Unmatched junction bases numbered 14, after V lost 6 bases and J lost 4 bases.

V is TRBV4-1 and J is TRBJ1-5; D is ambiguous. The CDR3 length is 14 residues. CDR1 and CDR2 (germline): MGHRA, YSYEKL. Trimming shortened V by 2 bases and J by 2 bases, and 7 bases separated the two germline ends. DNA of the CDR3: TGCGCCAGCAGCCAACATACGCGCAATCAGCCCCAGCATTTT. The encoded protein is CASSQHTRNQPQHF.

The V and J genes are TRBV6-6 and TRBJ1-3; D is possibly TRBD1 (5 bases). This CDR3 has 14 residues. Germline values: CDR1 MNHNY, CDR2 SVGAGI (reference sequence). With 2 bases removed from V and 0 bases from J, the gap between germline ends came to 5 bases. The CDR3 nucleotides are TGTGCCAGCAGTTACCAGGGCTCTGGAAACACCATATATTTT. The encoded protein is CASSYQGSGNTIYF.

The chain links TRBV4-1 to TRBJ2-5; TRBD2 matches 7 bases. Germline CDR1 reads MGHRA; CDR2 reads YSYEKL. CDR3 length: 15 residues. V dropped 0 bases and J dropped 4; count of bases not matched to a gene: 5. The CDR3 spells CASSQDGGLPETQYF. CDR3 sequence (DNA): TGCGCCAGCAGCCAAGATGGGGGACTACCAGAGACCCAGTACTTC.

The V and J genes are TRBV7-9 and TRBJ2-3, with TRBD1 identical over 7 bases. Germline V gene lookup returns CDR1 SEHNR and CDR2 FQNEAQ (reference sequence). This CDR3 contains 11 residues. With V trimmed by 8 bases and J by 6 bases, 2 bases remained unmatched. The CDR3: CASGTADTQYF. In nucleotides, the CDR3 is TGTGCCAGCGGGACAGCTGATACGCAGTATTTT.

The chain uses TRBV15 and TRBJ1-2, with TRBD1 identical over 7 bases. V lost 0 bases and J lost 5; bases outside the gene matches: 3. The CDR3 sequence is 14 residues long. Germline CDR1 is LNHNV and CDR2 is YYDKDF (reference sequence). The chain's CDR3 is CATSREGGSYGYTF. For the CDR3, the DNA is TGTGCCACCAGCAGAGAAGGGGGCTCTTATGGCTACACCTTC.

The V call is TRBV7-2, the J call TRBJ1-2; D gene unclear. The length of the CDR3 is 11 residues. The ends were cut back, 5 bases at V and 12 bases at J, with 13 bases in the middle. Germline V gives CDR1 SGHTA, CDR2 FQGNSA. CDR3 DNA sequence: TGTGCCAGCAGCCCCGGGCCTGTGAACACCTTC. Residues: CASSPGPVNTF.

About this clone: Other DNA sequences in this specimen translate into the identical CDR3. This chain links TRBV28 with TRBJ1-2; D not certain. Germline CDR1 MDHEN, CDR2 SYDVKM. The ends were cut back, 2 bases at V and 8 bases at J, with 18 bases in the middle. The CDR3 consists of 15 residues. CDR3 loop: CASSLMVTGPGGYTF. The CDR3 region has the DNA TGTGCCAGCAGTTTAATGGTGACCGGGCCGGGGGGCTACACCTTC.

The V call is TRBV18, the J call TRBJ2-1, with 14 positions matching TRBD2. V shed 6 bases, J shed 8 bases, and the junction held 9 bases outside the gene matches. CDR3 length equals 16 residues. Germline V gene lookup returns CDR1 KGHSH and CDR2 LQKENI. The CDR3 sequence is CASSRRRLAGGDEQFF. The CDR3 DNA reads TGTGCCAGCTCCCGCCGAAGACTAGCGGGAGGGGATGAGCAGTTCTTC.